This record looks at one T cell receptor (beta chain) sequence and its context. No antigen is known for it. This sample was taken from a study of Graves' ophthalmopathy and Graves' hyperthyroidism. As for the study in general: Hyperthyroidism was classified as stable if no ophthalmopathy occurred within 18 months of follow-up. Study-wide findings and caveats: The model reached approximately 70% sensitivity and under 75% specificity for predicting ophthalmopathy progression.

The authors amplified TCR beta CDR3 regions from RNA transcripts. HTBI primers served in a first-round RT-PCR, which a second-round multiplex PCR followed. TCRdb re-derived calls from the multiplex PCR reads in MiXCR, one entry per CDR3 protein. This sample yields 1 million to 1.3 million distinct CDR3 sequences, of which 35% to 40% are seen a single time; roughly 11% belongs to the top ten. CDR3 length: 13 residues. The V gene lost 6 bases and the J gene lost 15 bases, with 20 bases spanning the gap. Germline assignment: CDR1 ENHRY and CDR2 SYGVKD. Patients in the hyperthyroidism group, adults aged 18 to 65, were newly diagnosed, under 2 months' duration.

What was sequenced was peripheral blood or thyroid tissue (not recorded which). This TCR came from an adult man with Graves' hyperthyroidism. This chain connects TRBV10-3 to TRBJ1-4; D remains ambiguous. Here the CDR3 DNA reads TGTGCCATCAGGGGGAAGGCCGGTGATAGGATGTTTTTT. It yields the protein CAIRGKAGDRMFF.